The rows below give T cell receptor beta chains drawn from one sample of a study of T-cell reconstitution after alpha-beta-depleted transplantation in children. TCRdb redid the calling of the PCR reads with MiXCR, one entry per CDR3 protein. In the table there are hundreds of thousands of distinct CDR3 sequences, about 15% of which are singletons. The sample here was PBMCs from the stem cell graft donor, taken from the stem cell graft. These receptors were collected from a human donor who donated a stem cell graft to a child with acute myeloid leukemia. CDR3s include the opening cysteine and the closing phenylalanine or tryptophan. D genes are given only for firm matches. Size is omitted from some rows. Given values are once, few, many or a class for expanded clones.

j_gene	v_gene	abundance	d_gene	CDR3aa	CDR3nt
TRBJ2-1	TRBV3-1	once	TRBD1	CASSQVAIGDRGNNEQFF	TGTGCCAGCAGCCAAGTTGCAATCGGGGACAGGGGCAACAATGAGCAGTTCTTC
TRBJ2-5	TRBV20-1	NA	TRBD1	CSARAGGWGETQYF	TGCAGTGCGCGGGCAGGGGGCTGGGGGGAGACCCAGTACTTC
TRBJ2-6	TRBV13	few	TRBD1	CASSLGRGQGATGANVLTF	TGTGCCAGCAGCTTAGGCAGGGGACAGGGGGCTACTGGGGCCAACGTCCTGACTTTC
TRBJ2-7	TRBV6-2/TRBV6-3	NA	NA	CASSTGRGPYEQYF	TGTGCCAGCAGCACGGGAAGGGGCCCCTACGAGCAGTACTTC
TRBJ1-6	TRBV20-1	NA	TRBD1	CSARDPRTGDYNSPLHF	TGCAGTGCTAGAGATCCCCGGACAGGAGACTATAATTCACCCCTCCACTTT
TRBJ1-1	TRBV27	many	TRBD1	CASRLRTGLRTEAFF	TGTGCCAGCAGACTGAGGACAGGGCTGAGGACTGAAGCTTTCTTT
TRBJ1-5	TRBV12-3/TRBV12-4	NA	TRBD1	CASSLADRGHQPQHF	TGTGCCAGCAGTTTAGCCGACAGGGGGCATCAGCCCCAGCATTTT
TRBJ1-5	TRBV20-1	many	TRBD1	CSARTGGDQPQHF	TGCAGTGCCAGGACAGGGGGGGATCAGCCCCAGCATTTT
TRBJ2-2	TRBV6-1	few	NA	CASSELLVGGELFF	TGTGCCAGCAGTGAACTCCTAGTGGGCGGGGAGCTGTTTTTT
TRBJ2-7	TRBV20-1	few	TRBD2	CSARGGGGQYF	TGCAGTGCTAGGGGGGGGGGAGGGCAGTACTTC
TRBJ1-2	TRBV7-2	many	NA	CASSSTGGGYTF	TGTGCCAGCAGCTCCACCGGGGGAGGCTACACCTTC
TRBJ2-7	TRBV20-1	many	NA	CSARRFGSYEQYF	TGCAGTGCTAGACGTTTTGGGTCTTACGAGCAGTACTTC
TRBJ2-3	TRBV12-3/TRBV12-4	many	TRBD1	CASSWPGQGPDTQYF	TGTGCCAGCAGTTGGCCGGGACAGGGACCAGATACGCAGTATTTT
TRBJ2-1	TRBV29-1	few	TRBD2	CSAWTSGYNEQFF	TGCAGCGCTTGGACTAGCGGATACAATGAGCAGTTCTTC
TRBJ2-3	TRBV6-5	many	NA	CASSYSSTDTQYF	TGTGCCAGCAGTTACTCGAGCACAGATACGCAGTATTTT
TRBJ2-3	TRBV5-5	many	TRBD1	CASSSGQGEGTDTQYF	TGTGCCAGCAGCTCGGGACAGGGGGAAGGCACAGATACGCAGTATTTT
TRBJ1-5	TRBV7-2	NA	NA	CASTPREGRGSNQPQHF	TGTGCCAGCACCCCGAGGGAGGGCAGAGGCAGCAATCAGCCCCAGCATTTT
TRBJ2-5	TRBV24-1	few	NA	CATSDPLAGLETQYF	TGTGCCACCAGTGATCCCTTGGCAGGGCTGGAGACCCAGTACTTC
TRBJ2-3	TRBV20-1	many	NA	CSASPTEDTQYF	TGCAGTGCTAGTCCGACGGAAGATACGCAGTATTTT
TRBJ1-2	TRBV12-3/TRBV12-4	few	NA	CAIENESNYGYTF	TGTGCCATTGAGAATGAGAGTAACTATGGCTACACCTTC
TRBJ1-4	TRBV7-2	few	NA	CASSSQSQGIEKLFF	TGTGCCAGCAGCTCGCAGTCCCAGGGTATCGAAAAACTGTTTTTT
TRBJ1-1	TRBV5-1	NA	TRBD1	CASSSEGARRDTEAFF	TGCGCCAGCAGTTCTGAGGGGGCGAGAAGGGACACTGAAGCTTTCTTT
TRBJ2-1	TRBV5-6	few	NA	CASSRGAPNNEQFF	TGTGCCAGCAGCCGGGGGGCGCCCAACAATGAGCAGTTCTTC
TRBJ1-2	TRBV7-2	few	NA	CASSLTVTNYGYTF	TGTGCCAGCAGCTTGACAGTCACTAACTATGGCTACACCTTC
TRBJ2-3	TRBV7-2	few	NA	CASSWAGGAVNTQYF	TGTGCCAGCAGCTGGGCCGGGGGAGCGGTGAATACGCAGTATTTT
TRBJ2-3	TRBV5-1	many	NA	CASNPSPDSYTDTQYF	TGCGCCAGCAACCCATCCCCGGACAGTTACACAGATACGCAGTATTTT
TRBJ2-5	TRBV6-2/TRBV6-3	NA	NA	CASSRTTGLGGETQYF	TGTGCCAGCAGTCGGACAACGGGACTTGGAGGCGAGACCCAGTACTTC
TRBJ2-5	TRBV20-1	few	TRBD2	CSARPGTSGGALTQYF	TGCAGTGCTCGTCCCGGGACTAGCGGGGGGGCCCTTACCCAGTACTTC
TRBJ1-3	TRBV12-3/TRBV12-4	many	NA	CASSTNSGNTIYF	TGTGCCAGCAGTACCAACTCTGGAAACACCATATATTTT
TRBJ2-2	TRBV20-1	many	NA	CSAQSHTGELFF	TGCAGTGCTCAGAGCCACACCGGGGAGCTGTTTTTT
TRBJ2-3	TRBV20-1	many	TRBD1	CSANRGTDTQYF	TGCAGTGCTAACAGGGGTACAGATACGCAGTATTTT
TRBJ2-3	TRBV12-3/TRBV12-4	many	NA	CASSSPTTDTQYF	TGTGCCAGCAGTTCCCCGACCACAGATACGCAGTATTTT
TRBJ2-7	TRBV7-9	NA	TRBD1	CASSSTRTGNFEQYF	TGTGCCAGCAGCTCCACCCGGACAGGGAATTTTGAGCAGTACTTC
TRBJ2-3	TRBV5-6	many	TRBD2	CASSIRTSGGASTQYF	TGTGCCAGCAGCATCCGGACTAGCGGGGGGGCCAGTACGCAGTATTTT
TRBJ2-5	TRBV18	few	NA	CASSPWIEDLQETQYF	TGTGCCAGCTCACCATGGATCGAAGACTTGCAAGAGACCCAGTACTTC
TRBJ1-1	TRBV5-1	few	NA	CASSRTVAGTTNTEAFF	TGCGCCAGCAGCCGAACCGTGGCTGGGACCACGAACACTGAAGCTTTCTTT
TRBJ2-4	TRBV2	few	TRBD2	CATGGLAKNIQYF	TGTGCCACGGGGGGGCTAGCCAAAAACATTCAGTACTTC
TRBJ2-7	TRBV20-1	few	NA	CSARVYDRLSPYEQYF	TGCAGTGCTAGGGTTTACGACAGGTTGTCCCCCTACGAGCAGTACTTC
TRBJ2-6	TRBV20-1	NA	TRBD2	CSAERGGLTGANVLTF	TGCAGTGCGGAGCGGGGGGGGCTTACTGGGGCCAACGTCCTGACTTTC
TRBJ1-1	TRBV20-1	many	NA	CSAREEGAGLTEAFF	TGCAGTGCTAGAGAGGAAGGCGCGGGGCTCACTGAAGCTTTCTTT
TRBJ2-2	TRBV5-1	many	TRBD1	CASSWTGMNTGELFF	TGCGCCAGCAGCTGGACAGGGATGAACACCGGGGAGCTGTTTTTT
TRBJ2-3	TRBV5-6	NA	NA	CASSLTAGLSTDTQYF	TGTGCCAGCAGCTTGACAGCGGGCCTTAGCACAGATACGCAGTATTTT
TRBJ1-2	TRBV12-3/TRBV12-4	many	NA	CASSLNSANYGYTF	TGTGCCAGCAGTTTGAACAGCGCGAACTATGGCTACACCTTC
TRBJ2-7	TRBV12-3/TRBV12-4	many	TRBD1	CASSSTDRGGSYEQYF	TGTGCCAGCAGTTCAACCGACAGGGGTGGGAGCTACGAGCAGTACTTC
TRBJ2-1	TRBV29-1	many	TRBD1	CSTRQGFNEQFF	TGCAGCACCCGACAGGGTTTCAATGAGCAGTTCTTC
TRBJ2-5	TRBV3-1	NA	NA	CASSFPRWDLRETQYF	TGTGCCAGCAGCTTCCCCCGGTGGGACCTTCGGGAGACCCAGTACTTC
TRBJ1-2	TRBV4-2	NA	NA	CASSQDGRGGGYTF	TGTGCCAGCAGCCAAGACGGCAGGGGAGGTGGCTACACCTTC
TRBJ2-7	TRBV20-1	many	TRBD2	CSARFGRGSYEQYF	TGCAGTGCTAGATTCGGGAGGGGCTCCTACGAGCAGTACTTC
TRBJ1-1	TRBV20-1	many	NA	CSVDTSAMNTEAFF	TGCAGTGTAGACACCTCGGCCATGAACACTGAAGCTTTCTTT
TRBJ2-7	TRBV7-2	NA	NA	CASSYRPRSYEQYF	TGTGCCAGCAGCTACAGGCCCCGCTCCTACGAGCAGTACTTC
TRBJ1-1	TRBV7-9	NA	TRBD1	CASSSFTGVNTEAFF	TGTGCCAGCAGCTCTTTTACAGGGGTGAACACTGAAGCTTTCTTT
TRBJ2-1	TRBV27	NA	NA	CASTLTGVEYDEQFF	TGTGCCAGCACCCTGACAGGTGTCGAGTACGATGAGCAGTTCTTC